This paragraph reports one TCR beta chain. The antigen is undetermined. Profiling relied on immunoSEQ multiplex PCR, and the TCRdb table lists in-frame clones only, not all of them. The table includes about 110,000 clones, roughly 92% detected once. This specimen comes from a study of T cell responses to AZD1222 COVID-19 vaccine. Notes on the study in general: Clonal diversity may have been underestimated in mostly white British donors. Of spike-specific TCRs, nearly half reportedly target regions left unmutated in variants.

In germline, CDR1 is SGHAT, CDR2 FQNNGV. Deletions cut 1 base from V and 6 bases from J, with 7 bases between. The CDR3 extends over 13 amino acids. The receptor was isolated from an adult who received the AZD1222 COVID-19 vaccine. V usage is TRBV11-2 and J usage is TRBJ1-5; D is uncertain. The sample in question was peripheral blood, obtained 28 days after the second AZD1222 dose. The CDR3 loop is CASSLGWGQPQHF. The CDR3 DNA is TGTGCCAGCAGCTTAGGGTGGGGTCAGCCCCAGCATTTT.